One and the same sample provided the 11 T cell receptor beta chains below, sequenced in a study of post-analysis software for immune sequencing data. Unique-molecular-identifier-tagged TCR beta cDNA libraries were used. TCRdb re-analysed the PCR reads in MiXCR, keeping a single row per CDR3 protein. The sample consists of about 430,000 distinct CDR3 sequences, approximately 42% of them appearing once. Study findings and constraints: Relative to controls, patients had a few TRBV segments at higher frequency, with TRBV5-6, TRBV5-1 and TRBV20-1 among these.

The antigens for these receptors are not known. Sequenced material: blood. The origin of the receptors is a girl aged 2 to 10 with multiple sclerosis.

The CDR3 is CASSLDSFWEGRLKNTEAFF. The CDR3 nucleotides are TGTGCCAGCAGCTTAGATTCCTTTTGGGAGGGGCGGCTAAAGAACACTGAAGCTTTCTTT. This rearrangement joins TRBV7-9 to TRBJ1-1, with D tentatively TRBD1 (5 bases). The length of the CDR3 is 20 residues. Germline CDR1 SEHNR, CDR2 FQNEAQ (reference sequence). Trimming pared 1 base from V and 1 base from J, leaving 25 bases between.

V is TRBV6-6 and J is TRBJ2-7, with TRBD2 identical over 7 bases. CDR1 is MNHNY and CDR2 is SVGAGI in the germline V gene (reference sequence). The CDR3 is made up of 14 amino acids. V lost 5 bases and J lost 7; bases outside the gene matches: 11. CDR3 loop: CASSPPGGGEEQYF. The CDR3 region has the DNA TGTGCCAGCAGTCCCCCTGGGGGGGGGGAGGAGCAGTACTTC.

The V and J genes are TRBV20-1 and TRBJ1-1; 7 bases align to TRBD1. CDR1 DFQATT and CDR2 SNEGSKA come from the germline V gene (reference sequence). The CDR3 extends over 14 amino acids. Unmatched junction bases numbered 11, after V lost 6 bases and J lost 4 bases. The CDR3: CSAERRYRGTEAFF. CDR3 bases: TGCAGTGCCGAACGGAGATACAGGGGCACTGAAGCTTTCTTT.

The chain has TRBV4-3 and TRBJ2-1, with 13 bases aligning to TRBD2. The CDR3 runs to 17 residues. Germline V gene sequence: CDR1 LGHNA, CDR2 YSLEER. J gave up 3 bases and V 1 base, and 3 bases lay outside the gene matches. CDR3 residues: CASSQGTSGGGYNEQFF. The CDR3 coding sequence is TGCGCCAGCAGCCAAGGGACTAGCGGGGGTGGCTACAATGAGCAGTTCTTC.

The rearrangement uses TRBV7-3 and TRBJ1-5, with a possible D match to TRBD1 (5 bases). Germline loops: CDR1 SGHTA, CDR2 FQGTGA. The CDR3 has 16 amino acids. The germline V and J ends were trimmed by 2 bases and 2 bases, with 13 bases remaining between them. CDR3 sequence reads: CASSLPTTDCNQPQHF. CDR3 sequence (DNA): TGTGCCAGCAGCTTACCTACGACAGATTGCAATCAGCCCCAGCATTTT.

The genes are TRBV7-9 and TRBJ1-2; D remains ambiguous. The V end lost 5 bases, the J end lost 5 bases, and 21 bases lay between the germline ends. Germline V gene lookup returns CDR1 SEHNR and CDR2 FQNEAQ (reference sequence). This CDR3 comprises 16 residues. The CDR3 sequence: CASSPRKQTTVYGYTF. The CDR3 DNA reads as TGTGCCAGCAGCCCTCGAAAGCAAACGACCGTTTATGGCTACACCTTC.

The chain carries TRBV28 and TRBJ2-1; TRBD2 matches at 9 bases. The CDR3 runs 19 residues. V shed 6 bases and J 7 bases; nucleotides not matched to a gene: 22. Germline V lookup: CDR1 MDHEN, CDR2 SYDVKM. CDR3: CASRGMGFAGGPVRNEQFF. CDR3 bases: TGTGCCAGCAGAGGGATGGGATTCGCGGGGGGGCCCGTGAGGAATGAGCAGTTCTTC. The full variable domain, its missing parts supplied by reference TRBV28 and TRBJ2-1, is DVKVTQSSRYLVKRTGEKVFLECVQDMDHENMFWYRQDPGLGLRLIYFSYDVKMKEKGDIPEGYSVSREKKERFSLILESASTNQTSMYLCASRGMGFAGGPVRNEQFFGPGTRLTVL.

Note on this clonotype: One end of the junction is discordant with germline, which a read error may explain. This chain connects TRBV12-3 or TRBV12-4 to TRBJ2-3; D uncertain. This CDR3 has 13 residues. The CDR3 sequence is CASSLWRTDTEYF. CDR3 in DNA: TGTGCCAGCAGTTTATGGAGAACAGATACGGAGTATTTT.

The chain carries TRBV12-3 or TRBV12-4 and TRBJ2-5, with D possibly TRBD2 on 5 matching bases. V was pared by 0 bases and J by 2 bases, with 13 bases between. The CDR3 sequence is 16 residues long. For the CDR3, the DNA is TGTGCCAGCAGTTTAGCCTTGGGGAGCGTACAAGAGACCCAGTACTTC. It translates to CASSLALGSVQETQYF.

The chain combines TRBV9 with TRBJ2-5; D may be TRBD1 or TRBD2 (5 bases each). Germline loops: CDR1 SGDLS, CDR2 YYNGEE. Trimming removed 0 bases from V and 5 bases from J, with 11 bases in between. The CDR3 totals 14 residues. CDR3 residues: CASSVAGWGETQYF. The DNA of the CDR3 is TGTGCCAGCAGCGTAGCAGGTTGGGGGGAGACCCAGTACTTC.

The CDR3 reads CASSVDWGQNTDTQYF. DNA for the CDR3: TGTGCCAGCAGCGTAGATTGGGGACAGAACACAGATACGCAGTATTTT. V usage is TRBV9 and J usage is TRBJ2-3; 7 nucleotides align to TRBD1. Unmatched junction bases numbered 6, after V lost 0 bases and J lost 2 bases. Germline V gene lookup returns CDR1 SGDLS and CDR2 YYNGEE. The CDR3 contains 16 residues.